The 25 T cell receptor beta chains below all came from one sample that was sequenced in a study of blood T cell repertoires in COVID-19. Here immunoSEQ multiplex PCR was the method, and the copy in TCRdb shows in-frame clones only, minus some. The repertoire holds about 100,000 clones, around 82% seen once, with approximately 4.4% in the top ten. The sample consisted of peripheral blood. The receptors were sampled from a human donor in a cohort sampled during active COVID-19.

V and J are TRBV19 and TRBJ1-5, with D hard to call. V was clipped by 6 bases and J by 2 bases, with 14 bases between them. CDR3 size: 15 residues. Germline assignment: CDR1 LNHDA and CDR2 SQIVND (reference sequence). The CDR3 protein is CASSTMEVGNQPQHF. CDR3 coding DNA: TGTGCCAGTAGCACGATGGAGGTCGGCAATCAGCCCCAGCATTTT.

This rearrangement joins TRBV30 to TRBJ1-2, with TRBD1 as a possible D gene (6 bases). This CDR3 region has 13 residues. Per the germline V gene, CDR1 is GTSNPN and CDR2 is SVGIG (reference sequence). V was trimmed by 7 bases and J by 4 bases, leaving 16 bases between them. CDR3 amino acids: CALTGYFSYGYTF. CDR3 DNA: TGTGCCTTAACAGGGTATTTCAGCTATGGCTACACCTTC. The full variable domain, rest sourced from reference TRBV30 and TRBJ1-2, is SQTIHQWPATLVQPVGSPLSLECTVEGTSNPNLYWYRQAAGRGLQLLFYSVGIGQISSEVPQNLSASRPQDRQFILSSKKLLLSDSGFYLCALTGYFSYGYTFGSGTRLTVV.

The CDR3 DNA reads as TGCGCCAGCAGCAACGGACAGTTGGCCTATGGCTACACCTTC. Encoded protein: CASSNGQLAYGYTF. This chain connects TRBV5-1 to TRBJ1-2, with D possibly TRBD1 on 6 matching bases. This CDR3 spans 14 amino acids. From germline, CDR1 is SGHRS and CDR2 YFSETQ. The V end lost 4 bases, the J end lost 4 bases, and 14 bases lay between the germline ends. The full variable domain, in which reference TRBV5-1 and TRBJ1-2 provide the parts outside the CDR3, is KAGVTQTPRYLIKTRGQQVTLSCSPISGHRSVSWYQQTPGQGLQFLFEYFSETQRNKGNFPGRFSGRQFSNSRSEMNVSTLELGDSALYLCASSNGQLAYGYTFGSGTRLTVV.

This rearrangement joins TRBV5-4 to TRBJ2-6, with 10 bases identical to TRBD1. V was pared by 3 bases and J by 4 bases, with 7 bases of the junction left unmatched. The CDR3 spans 17 residues. Germline V gene sequence: CDR1 SGHNT, CDR2 YYREEE (reference sequence). CDR3 in DNA: TGTGCCAGCAGCTCCCGGGACAGGGGTCGCGGGGCCAACGTCCTGACTTTC. Amino acids: CASSSRDRGRGANVLTF.

CDR3 nucleotide sequence: TGCAGCGTTGAAAAAACCGGGACAGGCCTGTACTTC. Its translation is CSVEKTGTGLYF. J is TRBJ2-7 and V is TRBV29-1, with TRBD1 matching over 8 bases. CDR3 length: 12 residues. Unmatched junction bases numbered 9, after V lost 2 bases and J lost 12 bases. The germline V gene has CDR1 SQVTM and CDR2 ANQGSEA.

The chain links TRBV30 to TRBJ1-1; D possibly corresponds to TRBD1 (5 bases). This CDR3 region has 13 residues. V shed 5 bases and J shed 2 bases, with 12 bases lying between them. Germline CDR1 and CDR2: GTSNPN and SVGIG (reference sequence). Written as DNA, the CDR3 is TGTGCCTGGGAACGGGGGGGAAACACTGAAGCTTTCTTT. Residues: CAWERGGNTEAFF.

The chain recombines TRBV18 with TRBJ1-2, with 7 nucleotides matching TRBD1. The CDR3 is 15 residues long. Trimming at V came to 4 bases and at J to 1 base, leaving 6 bases not matched to a gene. Looked up from germline, CDR1 is KGHSH and CDR2 is LQKENI. The CDR3 bases are TGTGCCAGCTCACGGGACAGCGACTTTAACTATGGCTACACCTTC. Translating gives CASSRDSDFNYGYTF.

J is TRBJ1-4 and V is TRBV2, with D uncertain. The CDR3 runs to 15 residues. Trimming removed 1 base at V and 5 bases at J, with 11 bases between. Germline V lookup: CDR1 SNHLY, CDR2 FYNNEI. The CDR3 reads CASSEGWQWNEKLFF. The CDR3, as DNA: TGTGCCAGCAGTGAAGGCTGGCAGTGGAATGAAAAACTGTTTTTT.

This sequence joins TRBV19 and TRBJ2-6, with 8 bases that match TRBD1. Germline V gives CDR1 LNHDA, CDR2 SQIVND (reference sequence). This CDR3 is built from 17 residues. V lost 1 base to trimming and J lost 4 bases; unmatched junction nucleotides: 6. The CDR3 DNA reads TGTGCCAGTAGTATAGCGGGCAGGGGGCACGGGGCCAACGTCCTGACTTTC. Translated: CASSIAGRGHGANVLTF.

V usage is TRBV30 and J usage is TRBJ2-2; 8 bases agree with TRBD2. The CDR3 is 16 amino acids. Germline CDR1 reads GTSNPN; CDR2 reads SVGIG (reference sequence). J gave up 4 bases and V 4 bases, and 11 bases lay outside the gene matches. CDR3 protein: CAWTPGTGGPTGELFF. CDR3 DNA: TGTGCCTGGACCCCGGGGACGGGAGGGCCCACCGGGGAGCTGTTTTTT.

The chain has TRBV6-5 and TRBJ1-2, with 10 bases fitting TRBD1. The CDR3 sequence is 15 residues long. Germline V gives CDR1 MNHEY, CDR2 SVGAGI. V was clipped by 4 bases and J by 2 bases; unmatched bases: 4. The CDR3 DNA follows: TGTGCCAGCAGTTTCCGGGACAGGGGCAACTATGGCTACACCTTC. Translation: CASSFRDRGNYGYTF.

The J gene is TRBJ2-1, the V gene TRBV5-1; D possibly corresponds to TRBD2 (6 bases). Germline CDR1 and CDR2: SGHRS and YFSETQ. The CDR3 loop spans 15 amino acids. Trimming removed 0 bases at V and 7 bases at J, with 14 bases between. For the CDR3, the DNA is TGCGCCAGCAGCTTGGGGGACTCCCGTGGGAATGAGCAGTTCTTC. Residues: CASSLGDSRGNEQFF.

The chain has TRBV11-2 and TRBJ2-1, with 11 bases matching TRBD2. Germline CDR1 reads SGHAT; CDR2 reads FQNNGV. This CDR3 comprises 15 residues. Germline trimming cut 7 bases from V and 8 bases from J; bases unmatched to any gene: 10. In DNA, the CDR3 is TGTGCCAGCACTCATCCGGGACTAGCGGTTTATGAGCAGTTCTTC. Translation: CASTHPGLAVYEQFF.

CDR3 sequence reads: CASSLDGGFSGNTIYF. The DNA of the CDR3 is TGCGCCAGCAGCTTGGATGGGGGGTTCTCTGGAAACACCATATATTTT. This chain connects TRBV5-1 to TRBJ1-3; D possibly corresponds to TRBD1 (5 bases). Trimming pared 0 bases from V and 0 bases from J, leaving 10 bases between. Germline V gives CDR1 SGHRS, CDR2 YFSETQ. This CDR3 is 16 amino acids long.

The chain recombines TRBV19 with TRBJ1-1, with 8 positions matching TRBD1. Germline CDR1 reads LNHDA; CDR2 reads SQIVND (reference sequence). The CDR3 consists of 15 residues. Trimming cost V 6 bases and J 1 base; bases outside gene matches: 7. The chain's CDR3 is CASRTGGIGNTEAFF. CDR3 DNA sequence: TGTGCCAGTAGAACAGGGGGTATAGGGAACACTGAAGCTTTCTTT.

This rearrangement joins TRBV6-4 to TRBJ1-1; no definite D call. Germline assignment: CDR1 MRHNA and CDR2 SNTAGT. The V end was cut by 6 bases, the J end by 3 bases, with 11 bases between. The CDR3 has 13 amino acids. CDR3 sequence: CASRQNMDTEAFF. CDR3 nucleotides: TGTGCCAGCAGGCAAAACATGGACACTGAAGCTTTCTTT.

This chain connects TRBV5-4 to TRBJ2-3; D not certain. There are 14 residues in the CDR3. Germline CDR1 and CDR2: SGHNT and YYREEE (reference sequence). Trimming cost V 4 bases and J 11 bases, with 20 bases left between them. For the CDR3, the DNA is TGTGCCAGCAGCGCAAAACTTCCTGCGAGTGGGCAGTATTTT. This codes for CASSAKLPASGQYF.

This clone appeared a few times. The chain recombines TRBV12-3 or TRBV12-4 with TRBJ2-2; no firm D call. The V end lost 6 bases, the J end lost 8 bases, and 7 bases lay between the germline ends. CDR3 size: 11 residues. Here the CDR3 reads CASRLAGELFF. CDR3 nucleotides: TGTGCCAGCAGACTTGCTGGGGAGCTGTTTTTT.

Only a few counts were recorded for this clone. CDR3 nucleotide sequence: TGCGCCAGCAGCCAAGACCTCGCTAGTGATACGCAGTATTTT. As protein: CASSQDLASDTQYF. The rearrangement uses TRBV4-3 and TRBJ2-3; D gene ambiguous. Germline V CDR1 and CDR2: LGHNA, YSLEER. The CDR3 is made up of 14 amino acids. V was cut by 0 bases and J by 6 bases, with 10 bases left in between.

V is TRBV11-2 and J is TRBJ2-7; 7 nucleotides align to TRBD2. Germline-derived CDR1 and CDR2 are SGHAT and FQNNGV. This CDR3 has 14 amino acids. V dropped 4 bases and J dropped 0; count of bases not matched to a gene: 3. CDR3 DNA: TGTGCCAGCAGCTCTAGCGGATACTCCTACGAGCAGTACGTC. Translation: CASSSSGYSYEQYV.

Only one count was recorded for this clone. This rearrangement joins TRBV4-2 to TRBJ2-7; a possible D gene is TRBD2 (5 bases). Germline values: CDR1 LGHNA, CDR2 YNFKEQ. This CDR3 is built from 12 residues. Trimming left V 4 bases short and J 4 bases short, with 8 bases between. DNA for the CDR3: TGTGCCAGCAGCCCCGAGGGTTACGAGCAGTACTTC. This encodes CASSPEGYEQYF.

In regard to this clone: The junction does not match germline at one end; this may be a read error. V and J are TRBV27 and TRBJ2-1; 11 bases agree with TRBD2. Germline-derived CDR1 and CDR2 are MNHEY and SMNVEV (reference sequence). This CDR3 comprises 17 residues. CDR3 nucleotides: TGTGCCAGCAGTTTAGGGACTAGCGGTAGCTCCTACAGTGAGCAGTTCTTC. This translates into CASSLGTSGSSYSEQFF.

The chain has TRBV28 and TRBJ2-1; 11 bases agree with TRBD2. Trimming removed 8 bases from V and 8 bases from J; junction bases left unmatched: 8. This CDR3 is built from 14 residues. Germline V lookup: CDR1 MDHEN, CDR2 SYDVKM. CDR3 nucleotide sequence: TGTGCCAGCCGTACTAGCGGGAGTTCGGATGAGCAGTTCTTC. Residues: CASRTSGSSDEQFF.

V is TRBV5-1 and J is TRBJ2-3; 9 nucleotides match TRBD2. This CDR3 spans 16 amino acids. The V gene's germline CDR1 is SGHRS and CDR2 YFSETQ. Unmatched junction bases numbered 6, after V lost 0 bases and J lost 4 bases. The CDR3 nucleotides read TGCGCCAGCAGCTTGGCGTCGTTAGCGGGAGCAGATACGCAGTATTTT. This sequence encodes CASSLASLAGADTQYF. Full variable domain (remainder filled in from reference TRBV5-1 and TRBJ2-3): KAGVTQTPRYLIKTRGQQVTLSCSPISGHRSVSWYQQTPGQGLQFLFEYFSETQRNKGNFPGRFSGRQFSNSRSEMNVSTLELGDSALYLCASSLASLAGADTQYFGPGTRLTVL.

This clone was seen a single time. This chain joins TRBV18 and TRBJ2-1, with TRBD1 identical over 10 bases. There are 15 residues in the CDR3. Germline V gene sequence: CDR1 KGHSH, CDR2 LQKENI. The V and J ends lost 3 bases and 7 bases, in that order; junction bases with no gene match: 6. CDR3 sequence (DNA): TGTGCCAGCTCACCCTGGGACAGGGGTGGGAATGAGCAGTTCTTC. Protein product: CASSPWDRGGNEQFF.